These 24 T cell receptor beta chains originate from one sample sequenced in a study of T cells after yellow fever vaccination. TCRdb processed the 5' RACE reads anew with MiXCR; each CDR3 protein has one entry. The sample lists approximately 260,000 distinct CDR3 sequences, 5.2% occurring once. The sample in question was CD4+ T cells sorted from PBMCs, obtained on the day of the yellow fever booster vaccination. These receptors were collected from a young man who received the YFV17D yellow fever vaccine.

The table lists this clonotype with many counts. The gene calls are TRBV24-1 and TRBJ2-1; 7 nucleotides line up with TRBD1. Germline V gene sequence: CDR1 KGHDR, CDR2 SFDVKD. This CDR3 is 15 amino acids long. V dropped 3 bases and J dropped 6; count of bases not matched to a gene: 7. CDR3 sequence (DNA): TGTGCCACCAGTGATAGACAGGGTTTTCTCAATGAGCAGTTCTTC. Its protein is CATSDRQGFLNEQFF.

This clonotype was found a few times. V and J are TRBV20-1 and TRBJ1-2; D may be TRBD1 (6 bases). The germline V gene encodes CDR1 DFQATT and CDR2 SNEGSKA (reference sequence). The CDR3 has 15 residues. V was clipped by 6 bases and J by 7 bases, with 24 bases between them. The CDR3 region has the DNA TGCAGTGCCACTTTGGGGGGGGCGTATAAGTCTGGCTACACCTTC. Its translation is CSATLGGAYKSGYTF.

This clonotype has at least ten counts. The rearrangement links TRBV15 to TRBJ2-3; 10 positions agree with TRBD2. The CDR3 is 18 amino acids. Germline CDR1 reads LNHNV; CDR2 reads YYDKDF (reference sequence). After removal of 2 bases from V and 5 bases from J, the junction contained 13 bases not matched to a gene. CDR3 protein: CATSRQRASGGAKDTQYF. CDR3 DNA sequence: TGTGCCACCAGCAGACAGAGGGCCAGCGGGGGGGCGAAAGATACGCAGTATTTT.

This clonotype was found a few times. The CDR3 here is CASSQEGGGAGTGELFF. CDR3 DNA sequence: TGTGCCAGCAGCCAAGAAGGCGGGGGGGCGGGCACCGGGGAGCTGTTTTTT. V is TRBV4-2 and J is TRBJ2-2, with 9 bases that match TRBD2. Germline V gene data show CDR1 as LGHNA and CDR2 as YNFKEQ. The CDR3 runs to 17 residues. Trimming took 0 bases from V and 4 from J; bases not matched to a gene: 6.

This clonotype has a count of ten or more. This chain connects TRBV12-3 or TRBV12-4 to TRBJ2-6, with D uncertain. V gave up 3 bases and J gave up 0 bases, with 6 bases separating them. The CDR3 is 15 residues long. In DNA, the CDR3 is TGTGCCAGCAGTTTCAAAAGCTCTGGGGCCAACGTCCTGACTTTC. Its protein is CASSFKSSGANVLTF.

The rearrangement uses TRBV27 and TRBJ1-2; TRBD1 matches 7 bases. CDR1 MNHEY and CDR2 SMNVEV come from the germline V gene (reference sequence). The CDR3 has 15 residues. After removal of 2 bases from V and 2 bases from J, the junction contained 5 bases not matched to a gene. The CDR3 protein is CASSLVGTENYGYTF. The DNA for the CDR3 is TGTGCCAGCAGTTTAGTAGGGACAGAAAACTATGGCTACACCTTC.

This clonotype was picked up many times. V gene TRBV6-5 combines with J gene TRBJ2-7; 7 bases are shared with TRBD1. Germline CDR1 and CDR2: MNHEY and SVGAGI. CDR3 size: 14 residues. V lost 6 bases, J lost 0 bases, and 5 bases stayed unmatched. The CDR3: CASSKRDSSYEQYF. The CDR3 DNA sequence: TGTGCCAGCAGCAAACGGGACAGCTCCTACGAGCAGTACTTC.

This clonotype has a count of ten or more. The chain has TRBV12-3 or TRBV12-4 and TRBJ2-2; the D gene is possibly TRBD1 (6 bases). The CDR3 length is 16 residues. V shed 4 bases and J shed 4 bases, with 16 bases lying between them. CDR3 nucleotides: TGTGCCAGCAGTTCCACAGGCTCACAGGGCACCGGGGAGCTGTTTTTT. The encoded protein is CASSSTGSQGTGELFF.

J is TRBJ1-2 and V is TRBV7-2, with a tentative D call TRBD1 (6 bases). CDR1 and CDR2 (germline): SGHTA, FQGNSA. There are 13 residues in the CDR3. V was shortened by 3 bases and J by 7 bases, with 12 bases between the two germline ends. CDR3 nucleotides: TGTGCCAGCAGCTTGCAGGGGTTAGCTGGCTACACCTTC. Its translation is CASSLQGLAGYTF.

The chain combines TRBV29-1 with TRBJ1-2; 7 nucleotides line up with TRBD1. This CDR3 is built from 15 residues. Unmatched junction bases numbered 8, after V lost 0 bases and J lost 4 bases. Germline CDR1 reads SQVTM; CDR2 reads ANQGSEA. The CDR3, as DNA: TGCAGCGTTGAAGAACCTTCGACAGGGTTCTATGGCTACACCTTC. It yields the protein CSVEEPSTGFYGYTF.

This sequence joins TRBV18 and TRBJ1-3; D not certain. Germline assignment: CDR1 KGHSH and CDR2 LQKENI. The CDR3 is 15 residues long. The V and J ends lost 3 bases and 0 bases respectively, with 9 bases between them. CDR3 bases: TGTGCCAGCTCACCGGTACAGCTCTCTGGAAACACCATATATTTT. It codes for CASSPVQLSGNTIYF.

This clonotype appeared many times. The rearrangement joins TRBV4-2 to TRBJ2-3; no firm D call. V gave up 3 bases and J gave up 5 bases, with 6 bases separating them. Germline CDR1 is LGHNA and CDR2 is YNFKEQ. This CDR3 contains 12 residues. The CDR3 sequence: CASSHLQDTQYF. For the CDR3, the DNA is TGTGCCAGCAGCCATCTCCAAGATACGCAGTATTTT.

Only a few counts were recorded for this clonotype. The V gene is TRBV29-1, the J gene TRBJ2-2; 11 positions match TRBD1. CDR3 length: 13 amino acids. Trimming took 7 bases from V and 6 from J; bases not matched to a gene: 4. The germline V gene has CDR1 SQVTM and CDR2 ANQGSEA. CDR3 residues: CSAGQGVSGELFF. CDR3 nucleotides: TGCAGCGCGGGACAGGGGGTTTCCGGGGAGCTGTTTTTT.

This clonotype was recorded a few times. The rearrangement joins TRBV9 to TRBJ2-1; 10 bases agree with TRBD1. V trimming: 4 bases; J trimming: 3 bases; junction bases outside the gene matches: 7. CDR3 length equals 16 residues. CDR1 and CDR2 (germline): SGDLS, YYNGEE. The CDR3 DNA follows: TGTGCCAGCAGCCCAAGGAGGGACAGGGGCTACAATGAGCAGTTCTTC. Its protein is CASSPRRDRGYNEQFF. Supplemented by reference TRBV9 and TRBJ2-1, the full variable domain reads DSGVTQTPKHLITATGQRVTLRCSPRSGDLSVYWYQQSLDQGLQFLIQYYNGEERAKGNILERFSAQQFPDLHSELNLSSLELGDSALYFCASSPRRDRGYNEQFFGPGTRLTVL.

This clonotype came up a few times. The V call is TRBV7-8, the J call TRBJ1-6; D is ambiguous. Germline V gene sequence: CDR1 SGHVS, CDR2 FQNEAQ. V was clipped by 7 bases and J by 1 base, with 8 bases between them. The CDR3 totals 14 residues. In DNA, the CDR3 is TGTGCCAGCACCCCCTTTTCCTATAATTCACCCCTCCACTTT. Encoded protein: CASTPFSYNSPLHF.

This clonotype was picked up many times. The V call is TRBV29-1, the J call TRBJ2-1; D gene uncertain. The CDR3 runs 12 residues. Trimming left V 3 bases short and J 7 bases short, with 10 bases between. CDR1 is SQVTM and CDR2 is ANQGSEA in the germline V gene. CDR3 sequence: CSVDQDWNEQFF. CDR3 bases: TGCAGCGTTGACCAAGACTGGAATGAGCAGTTCTTC.

This clonotype was found a few times. This chain uses TRBV5-1 with TRBJ2-7, with D perhaps assigned TRBD1 or TRBD2 (5 bases each). The germline V gene has CDR1 SGHRS and CDR2 YFSETQ. This CDR3 comprises 15 residues. Trimming took off 5 bases at V and 0 bases at J, with 15 bases between the two ends. The DNA for the CDR3 is TGCGCCAGCAGTTCCGGGACGGCTTACTCCTACGAGCAGTACTTC. Its protein is CASSSGTAYSYEQYF.

This clonotype was counted at least ten times. This chain joins TRBV20-1 and TRBJ2-5, with D unresolved. The CDR3 runs to 10 residues. Germline V gene data show CDR1 as DFQATT and CDR2 as SNEGSKA (reference sequence). The ends were cut back, 6 bases at V and 3 bases at J, with 5 bases in the middle. CDR3 sequence reads: CSAQKETQYF. DNA for the CDR3: TGCAGTGCGCAAAAAGAGACCCAGTACTTC.

This clonotype came up many times. The rearrangement joins TRBV4-2 to TRBJ1-1; D unclear. Per germline, CDR1 LGHNA and CDR2 YNFKEQ. The CDR3 is 15 amino acids. V was clipped by 4 bases and J by 4 bases, with 16 bases between them. CDR3 sequence reads: CASSPDPTSGTEAFF. CDR3 sequence (DNA): TGTGCCAGCAGCCCCGACCCCACTTCGGGCACTGAAGCTTTCTTT.

This clonotype was seen repeatedly, ten times or more. The CDR3 is CASSVSPSETQYF. CDR3 bases: TGTGCCAGCAGCGTAAGCCCATCGGAGACCCAGTACTTC. V gene TRBV9 combines with J gene TRBJ2-5; no clear D. Germline V gene sequence: CDR1 SGDLS, CDR2 YYNGEE. With 1 base removed from V and 5 bases from J, the gap between germline ends came to 9 bases. This CDR3 is 13 amino acids long.

This clonotype was counted only a few times. V is TRBV10-3 and J is TRBJ1-1; TRBD1 matches 9 bases. V gave up 8 bases and J gave up 5 bases; unmatched junction bases: 6. From germline, CDR1 is ENHRY and CDR2 SYGVKD. There are 13 residues in the CDR3. DNA of the CDR3: TGTGCCATCGGAACGACAGGGGGTACTGAAGCTTTCTTT. Amino acid sequence: CAIGTTGGTEAFF.

This clonotype showed up just a few times. Here the CDR3 DNA reads TGTGCTAGTGGTTACCAATCCGGACTAGCGGGGGTAAAAAAGGAGCAGTTCTTC. Its protein product is CASGYQSGLAGVKKEQFF. The chain carries TRBV12-5 and TRBJ2-1; 13 positions agree with TRBD2. Germline assignment: CDR1 LGHNT and CDR2 FRNRAP. CDR3 length: 18 residues. The V gene end was trimmed by 4 bases and the J gene end by 10 bases; junction bases not matched to a gene: 16.

The chain carries TRBV20-1 and TRBJ1-5, with D tentatively TRBD1 (5 bases). Trimming took off 5 bases at V and 0 bases at J, with 14 bases between the two ends. The germline V gene has CDR1 DFQATT and CDR2 SNEGSKA (reference sequence). CDR3 length: 15 amino acids. The CDR3 sequence: CSARSRGYSNQPQHF. CDR3 nucleotide sequence: TGCAGTGCTCGATCTCGGGGGTATAGCAATCAGCCCCAGCATTTT.

This clonotype turned up a few times. This sequence joins TRBV7-2 and TRBJ1-2; possible D gene TRBD1, 6 bases. CDR1 SGHTA and CDR2 FQGNSA come from the germline V gene. The V end lost 1 base, the J end lost 4 bases, and 16 bases lay between the germline ends. The CDR3 consists of 16 residues. The CDR3 spells CASSLGQGRGIYGYTF. CDR3 coding DNA: TGTGCCAGCAGCTTAGGGCAGGGCAGGGGAATCTATGGCTACACCTTC.